This T cell receptor (beta chain) was captured by sequencing in a study of response to subunit inactivated influenza vaccine. Findings and limits, study-wide: The study's authors posited that every seasonal influenza vaccination enlists few new T cells.

TCRdb reprocessed the RT-PCR reads with MiXCR, giving one entry per CDR3 protein. The table lists about 530,000 distinct CDR3 sequences, about an eighth of them singletons. CDR3 length: 15 amino acids. This clonotype was observed a few times. Its target is not known. At one end the junction does not follow the germline gene, possibly because of a read error. The sample in question was PBMCs from blood, obtained on the day of vaccination. The TCR sequence derives from a man aged 45 to 65 who received an inactivated influenza vaccine. The V call is TRBV12-3 or TRBV12-4, the J call TRBJ2-2, with 7 bases aligning to TRBD2. The CDR3 DNA reads TGTGCCAGCGGCCCGGGGGGAATAGGCACCGGGGAGCTTTTTTTT. Its protein is CASGPGGIGTGELFF.